This T cell receptor (beta chain) derives from a study of metastatic and nonmetastatic thyroid tumors. About the study: Repertoires were compared across blood and tumor or nodule tissue from malignant and benign thyroid patients. Study-wide results and limits: As reported, TCR beta diversity in blood and tumor was significantly higher in malignant thyroid tumors than in benign nodules.

As to this clone: Its antigen is unknown.

Original data processing: The distant-metastasis classifier for papillary thyroid cancer was built from CDR3 differences across clinicopathological groups. TCRdb reprocessed the PCR reads using MiXCR. The V and J calls follow TCRdb's processing rather than the paper's. The data hold roughly 34,000 clones, with around a third observed a single time. Ahead of thyroid surgery, no patient had received treatment of any kind. Source material: tumor tissue. This TCR was recovered from a female donor with papillary thyroid cancer or a benign thyroid nodule (not recorded which). Some clones in this sample may be carry-over from other donors' samples.

CDR3 protein: CASSYSSSTDTQYF. The CDR3 DNA reads TGTGCCAGCAGTTATTCCTCAAGCACAGATACGCAGTATTTT. The chain employs TRBV6-6 and TRBJ2-3; D is undetermined. The CDR3 has 14 amino acids. V was clipped by 3 bases and J by 0 bases, with 7 bases between them. The germline gives CDR1 MNHNY, CDR2 SVGAGI (reference sequence).